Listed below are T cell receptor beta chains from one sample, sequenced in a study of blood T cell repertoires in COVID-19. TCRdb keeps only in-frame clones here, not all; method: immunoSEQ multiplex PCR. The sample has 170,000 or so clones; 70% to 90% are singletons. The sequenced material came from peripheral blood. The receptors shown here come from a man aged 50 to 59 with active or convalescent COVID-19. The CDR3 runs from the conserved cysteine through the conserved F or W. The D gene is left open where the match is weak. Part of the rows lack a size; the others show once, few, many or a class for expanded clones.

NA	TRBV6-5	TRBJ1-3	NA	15	CASSQWATSGNTIYF	TGTGCCAGCAGCCAATGGGCCACCTCTGGAAACACCATATATTTT
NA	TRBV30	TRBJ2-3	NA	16	CAWSVDPGARTDTQYF	TGTGCCTGGAGTGTGGATCCAGGGGCGCGCACAGATACGCAGTATTTT
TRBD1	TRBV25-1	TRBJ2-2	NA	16	CASSVLQGAHTGELFF	TGTGCCAGCAGTGTTTTACAGGGGGCGCACACCGGGGAGCTGTTTTTT
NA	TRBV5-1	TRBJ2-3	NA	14	CASSLVQVWDTQYF	TGCGCCAGCAGCTTGGTGCAGGTTTGGGATACGCAGTATTTT
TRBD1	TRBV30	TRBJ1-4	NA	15	CAWNKGALANEKLFF	TGTGCCTGGAACAAGGGGGCTCTGGCTAATGAAAAACTGTTTTTT
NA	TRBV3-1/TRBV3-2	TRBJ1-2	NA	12	CASSSPPDGYTF	TGTGCCAGCTCATCACCCCCGGATGGCTACACCTTC
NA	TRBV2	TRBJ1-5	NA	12	CASSDPYQPQHF	TGTGCCAGCAGTGACCCGTATCAGCCCCAGCATTTT
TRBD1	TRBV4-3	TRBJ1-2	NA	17	CASSQETQGWGNYGYTF	TGCGCCAGCAGCCAAGAAACACAGGGGTGGGGTAACTATGGCTACACCTTC
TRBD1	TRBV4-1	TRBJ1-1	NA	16	CASSHRGLFLGTEAFF	TGCGCCAGCTCCCACAGGGGTCTTTTTTTGGGCACTGAAGCTTTCTTT
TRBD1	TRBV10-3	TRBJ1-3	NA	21	CAISDPLGQGASSPPGNTIYF	TGTGCCATCAGTGACCCCCTGGGACAGGGGGCCTCCTCACCCCCTGGAAACACCATATATTTT
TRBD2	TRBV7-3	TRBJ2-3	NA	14	CASSQGLAVDTQYF	TGTGCCAGCAGCCAAGGACTAGCTGTAGATACGCAGTATTTT
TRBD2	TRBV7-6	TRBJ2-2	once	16	CASSPGTSGLTGELFF	TGTGCCAGCAGCCCCGGGACTAGCGGCCTCACCGGGGAGCTGTTTTTT
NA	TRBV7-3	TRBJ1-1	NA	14	CASSLTGAGTEAFF	TGTGCCAGCAGCTTAACGGGGGCTGGCACTGAAGCTTTCTTT
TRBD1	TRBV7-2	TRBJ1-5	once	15	CASSLSGTGEKPQHF	TGTGCCAGCAGCTTGTCCGGGACAGGGGAAAAGCCCCAGCATTTT
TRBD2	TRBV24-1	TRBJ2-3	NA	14	CATSDRREVDTQYF	TGTGCCACCAGTGATAGGCGGGAGGTAGATACGCAGTATTTT
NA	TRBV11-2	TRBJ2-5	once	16	CASSLSPGQPAETQYF	TGTGCCAGCAGCTTAAGTCCCGGACAACCTGCGGAGACCCAGTACTTC
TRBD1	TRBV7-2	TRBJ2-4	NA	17	CASSLETGTGGLNIQYF	TGTGCCAGCAGCTTAGAGACGGGGACAGGGGGACTGAACATTCAGTACTTC
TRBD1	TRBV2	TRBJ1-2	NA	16	CASSLPGQGSDDVYTF	TGTGCCAGCAGCCTCCCGGGACAGGGATCGGACGATGTCTACACCTTC
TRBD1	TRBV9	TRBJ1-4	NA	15	CASSAQGGANEKLFF	TGTGCCAGCAGCGCACAGGGGGGTGCTAATGAAAAACTGTTTTTT
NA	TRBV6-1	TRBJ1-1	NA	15	CASSESGTANTEAFF	TGTGCCAGCAGTGAAAGTGGCACAGCTAACACTGAAGCTTTCTTT
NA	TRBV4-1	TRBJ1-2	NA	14	CASSHTGTDLGYTF	TGCGCCAGCAGCCATACCGGGACTGACTTAGGGTACACCTTC
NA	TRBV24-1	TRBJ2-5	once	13	CATRWDNLETQYF	TGTGCCACCAGGTGGGACAATTTGGAGACCCAGTACTTC
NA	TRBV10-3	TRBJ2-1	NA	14	CASGALSLQNEQFF	TGTGCCAGCGGGGCCTTGTCGCTGCAGAATGAGCAGTTCTTC
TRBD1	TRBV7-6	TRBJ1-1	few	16	CASSLVQGGVRTEAFF	TGTGCCAGCAGCTTAGTACAGGGGGGGGTCAGGACTGAAGCTTTCTTT
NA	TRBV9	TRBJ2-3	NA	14	CASSVGTSTDTQYF	TGTGCCAGCAGCGTTGGGACTAGCACAGATACGCAGTATTTT
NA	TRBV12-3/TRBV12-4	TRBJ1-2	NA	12	CASSLVEGGYTF	TGTGCCAGCAGCCTGGTGGAGGGTGGCTACACCTTC
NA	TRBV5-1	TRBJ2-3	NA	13	CASSPAGTDTQYF	TGCGCCAGCAGCCCGGCGGGCACAGATACGCAGTATTTT
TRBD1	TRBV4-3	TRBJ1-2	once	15	CASSQPTGGNYGYTF	TGCGCCAGCAGCCAACCTACAGGGGGCAACTATGGCTACACCTTC
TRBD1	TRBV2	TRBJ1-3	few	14	CASRDRTLGNTIYF	TGTGCCAGCAGGGACAGGACTCTTGGAAACACCATATATTTT
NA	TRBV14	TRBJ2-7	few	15	CASSQAPAVFYEQYF	TGTGCCAGCAGCCAAGCCCCAGCGGTGTTCTACGAGCAGTACTTC
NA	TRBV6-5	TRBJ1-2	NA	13	CASSLMSNYGYTF	TGTGCCAGCAGTCTGATGAGTAACTATGGCTACACCTTC
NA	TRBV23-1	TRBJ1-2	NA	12	CASKQGNYGYTF	TGCGCCAGCAAGCAGGGGAACTATGGCTACACCTTC
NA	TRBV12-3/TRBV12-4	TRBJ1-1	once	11	CASSLQGPAFF	TGTGCCAGCAGTTTACAGGGGCCAGCTTTCTTT
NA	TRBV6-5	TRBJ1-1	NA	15	CASSLALGGNTEAFF	TGTGCCAGCAGCCTCGCATTGGGGGGGAACACTGAAGCTTTCTTT
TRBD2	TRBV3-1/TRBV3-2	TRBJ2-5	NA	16	CASSQGMGREVETQYF	TGTGCCAGCAGCCAAGGGATGGGGCGGGAGGTGGAGACCCAGTACTTC
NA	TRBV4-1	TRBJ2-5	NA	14	CASSLTDRSETQYF	TGCGCCAGCAGCCTAACCGACAGGTCAGAGACCCAGTACTTC
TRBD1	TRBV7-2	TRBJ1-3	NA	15	CASSLAGTGLHTIYF	TGTGCCAGCAGCTTAGCCGGGACAGGGCTTCACACCATATATTTT
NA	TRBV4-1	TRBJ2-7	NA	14	CASSKAGEIYEQYF	TGCGCCAGCAGCAAAGCCGGGGAGATCTACGAGCAGTACTTC
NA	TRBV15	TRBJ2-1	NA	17	CATSRDFPGTPDNEQFF	TGTGCCACCAGCAGAGATTTTCCCGGGACACCCGACAATGAGCAGTTCTTC
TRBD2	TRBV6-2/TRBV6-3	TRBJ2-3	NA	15	CASSSLAVSTDTQYF	TGTGCCAGCAGTTCTCTAGCGGTGAGCACAGATACGCAGTATTTT
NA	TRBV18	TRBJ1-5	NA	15	CASSRGTGVDQPQHF	TGTGCCAGCTCACGAGGTACAGGAGTGGATCAGCCCCAGCATTTT
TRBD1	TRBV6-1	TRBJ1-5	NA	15	CASSEDGTGDQPQHF	TGTGCCAGCAGTGAGGATGGGACAGGGGATCAGCCCCAGCATTTT
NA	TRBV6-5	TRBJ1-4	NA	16	CASSYSGAITNEKLFF	TGTGCCAGCAGTTACTCTGGTGCGATCACTAATGAAAAACTGTTTTTT
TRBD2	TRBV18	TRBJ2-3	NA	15	CASSPYSGSTDTQYF	TGTGCCAGCTCACCATATAGCGGGAGCACAGATACGCAGTATTTT
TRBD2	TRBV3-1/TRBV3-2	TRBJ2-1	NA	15	CASSQVSGGAGEQFF	TGTGCCAGCAGCCAAGTAAGCGGGGGGGCGGGTGAGCAGTTCTTC
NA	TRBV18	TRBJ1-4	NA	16	CASSPQEDRSNEKLFF	TGTGCCAGCTCACCACAGGAGGATAGGTCTAATGAAAAACTGTTTTTT
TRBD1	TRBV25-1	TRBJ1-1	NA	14	CASSGGTGGTEAFF	TGTGCCAGCAGTGGAGGGACAGGCGGCACTGAAGCTTTCTTT
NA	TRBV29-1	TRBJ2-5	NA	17	CSLKTPTIRDVGETQYF	TGCAGCCTAAAAACCCCGACTATACGGGATGTGGGGGAGACCCAGTACTTC
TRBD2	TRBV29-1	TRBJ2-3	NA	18	CSALTGGLAGLITDTQYF	TGCAGCGCCCTGACGGGTGGGCTAGCGGGTCTAATCACAGATACGCAGTATTTT
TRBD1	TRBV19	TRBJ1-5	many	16	CASSSIGQGAYQPQHF	TGTGCCAGTAGTAGCATCGGACAGGGGGCTTATCAGCCCCAGCATTTT
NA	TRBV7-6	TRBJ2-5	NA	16	CASSLAGGGFQETQYF	TGTGCCAGCAGCTTAGCGGGGGGAGGATTCCAAGAGACCCAGTACTTC
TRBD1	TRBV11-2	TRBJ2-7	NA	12	CASSRDSYEQYF	TGTGCCAGCAGCAGGGACAGTTACGAGCAGTACTTC
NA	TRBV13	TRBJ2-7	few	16	CASSPNQGRPSYEQYF	TGTGCCAGCAGCCCAAACCAGGGGCGCCCCTCCTACGAGCAGTACTTC
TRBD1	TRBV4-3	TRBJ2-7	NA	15	CASSQGTVTSYEQYF	TGCGCCAGCAGCCAGGGGACAGTTACTTCCTACGAGCAGTACTTC
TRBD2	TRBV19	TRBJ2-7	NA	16	CASSARLAGKSYEQYF	TGTGCCAGTAGTGCTCGACTAGCGGGGAAGTCCTACGAGCAGTACTTC
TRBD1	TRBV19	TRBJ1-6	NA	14	CASSRQGKSSPLHF	TGTGCCAGTAGTAGACAGGGCAAGAGTTCACCCCTCCACTTT